This is a list of T cell receptor beta chains from one sample in a study of shared clonotypes between healthy human individuals. TCRdb's table, derived via immunoSEQ multiplex PCR, lists solely in-frame clones and lacks some. The data hold 2 million to 2.5 million clones, with 93% observed a single time. The sequenced material came from naive CD4+ T cells from PBMCs. Receptors originate from a man younger than 35 in good health. Some clones in this sample may be carry-over from other donors' samples. CDR3s include the opening cysteine and the closing phenylalanine or tryptophan. D genes are given only for firm matches. Only some rows state a clone size, as once, few, many or a class for expanded clones.

J gene	V gene	clone size	D gene	CDR3 length	CDR3 protein	CDR3 DNA
TRBJ2-5	TRBV10-2	NA	TRBD2	14	CASSPFGREETQYF	TGCGCCAGCAGTCCGTTTGGGAGGGAAGAGACCCAGTACTTC
TRBJ1-1	TRBV28	NA	NA	12	CASSFTPSGAFF	TGTGCCAGCAGTTTCACACCCTCCGGAGCTTTCTTT
TRBJ1-2	TRBV7-9	NA	NA	13	CANRPTYSEGYTF	TGTGCCAACCGACCGACGTACAGTGAGGGCTACACCTTC
TRBJ2-7	TRBV29-1	NA	NA	14	CSASGSNAGYEQYF	TGCAGCGCCTCCGGGAGCAACGCGGGGTACGAGCAGTACTTC
TRBJ2-7	TRBV6-1	NA	TRBD2	13	CASRLAAAYEQYF	TGTGCCAGCAGGCTAGCGGCCGCCTACGAGCAGTACTTC
TRBJ2-3	TRBV28	once	TRBD2	13	CASSLVGGNTQYF	TGTGCCAGCAGTTTGGTGGGGGGGAATACGCAGTATTTT
TRBJ1-1	TRBV29-1	NA	NA	14	CSVEGMTDHTEAFF	TGCAGCGTTGAAGGCATGACTGATCACACTGAAGCTTTCTTT
TRBJ1-4	TRBV9	NA	NA	15	CASSVVGSRGEKLFF	TGTGCCAGCAGCGTAGTGGGATCCCGAGGGGAAAAACTGTTTTTT
TRBJ2-3	TRBV9	NA	NA	15	CASSVEGLGTDTQYF	TGTGCCAGCAGCGTCGAGGGGTTGGGCACAGATACGCAGTATTTT
TRBJ1-4	TRBV29-1	NA	NA	12	CGVGRAGEKLFF	TGCGGAGTGGGACGAGCGGGTGAAAAACTGTTTTTT
TRBJ2-7	TRBV1	NA	NA	16	CTSSRPNRGPDYEQYF	TGCACCAGCAGCCGTCCCAACAGGGGGCCCGACTACGAGCAGTACTTC
TRBJ1-5	TRBV7-9	NA	NA	15	CASSLGQGNNQPQHF	TGTGCCAGCAGCTTGGGTCAGGGTAACAATCAGCCCCAGCATTTT
TRBJ1-2	TRBV5-5	NA	NA	15	CASSQSPQGWYGYTF	TGTGCCAGCAGCCAAAGTCCCCAGGGTTGGTATGGCTACACCTTC
TRBJ2-3	TRBV30	NA	TRBD1	14	CAWTVGTGYDTQYF	TGTGCCTGGACCGTGGGGACAGGGTACGATACGCAGTATTTT
TRBJ2-7	TRBV5-1	NA	NA	18	CASSLVPIGRTIFSEQYF	TGCGCCAGCAGCTTGGTCCCCATCGGTAGAACAATATTTAGTGAGCAGTACTTC
TRBJ2-5	TRBV7-9	NA	NA	14	CASSLEALPGTQYF	TGTGCCAGCAGCTTAGAGGCTCTCCCAGGGACCCAGTACTTC
TRBJ2-1	TRBV18	NA	TRBD2	17	CASSLEPSGRAANEQFF	TGTGCCAGCTCACTAGAGCCTAGCGGGAGGGCAGCTAATGAGCAGTTCTTC
TRBJ1-5	TRBV5-1	NA	NA	15	CASSLSGAPNQPQHF	TGCGCCAGCAGCTTGAGTGGTGCGCCAAATCAGCCCCAGCATTTT
TRBJ2-3	TRBV11-2	once	TRBD2	16	CASSAGRASGTDTQYF	TGTGCCAGCAGCGCAGGGAGGGCCTCGGGCACAGATACGCAGTATTTT
TRBJ1-5	TRBV30	NA	NA	15	CAWSVRGTSNQPQHF	TGTGCCTGGAGTGTGAGGGGAACAAGCAATCAGCCCCAGCATTTT
TRBJ2-2	TRBV28	few	NA	13	CASSFANTGELFF	TGTGCCAGCAGTTTTGCGAACACCGGGGAGCTGTTTTTT
TRBJ1-1	TRBV9	NA	TRBD1	17	CASSVGIRGPKNTEAFF	TGTGCCAGCAGCGTAGGGATTAGGGGGCCCAAGAACACTGAAGCTTTCTTT
TRBJ2-7	TRBV6-5	NA	NA	13	CASSATGPHEQYF	TGTGCCAGCAGCGCCACAGGGCCCCACGAGCAGTACTTC
TRBJ1-5	TRBV6-1	once	TRBD1	15	CASSDRTGANQPQHF	TGTGCCAGCAGTGATAGGACAGGGGCCAATCAGCCCCAGCATTTT
TRBJ2-7	TRBV28	NA	TRBD1	13	CASRTGQGYEQYF	TGTGCCAGCAGGACGGGACAGGGCTACGAGCAGTACTTC
TRBJ2-7	TRBV7-8	NA	TRBD2	16	CASSLGLAGGDYEQYF	TGTGCCAGCAGCTTGGGACTAGCGGGAGGTGACTACGAGCAGTACTTC
TRBJ1-5	TRBV28	NA	TRBD1	12	CARGQELQPQHF	TGTGCCAGGGGACAGGAGCTGCAGCCCCAGCATTTT
TRBJ2-7	TRBV5-6	once	NA	11	CASSSFYEQYF	TGTGCCAGCAGCTCTTTCTACGAGCAGTACTTC
TRBJ1-1	TRBV5-1	few	NA	14	CASRRGFMVTEAFF	TGCGCCAGCAGGAGGGGGTTTATGGTCACTGAAGCTTTCTTT
TRBJ2-1	TRBV5-4	NA	TRBD1	15	CASSSGDRAYNEQFF	TGTGCCAGCAGCTCCGGTGACAGGGCCTACAATGAGCAGTTCTTC
TRBJ1-5	TRBV18	NA	NA	14	CASSEGRGNQPQHF	TGTGCCAGCTCTGAGGGGAGGGGCAATCAGCCCCAGCATTTT
TRBJ1-1	TRBV5-1	NA	NA	14	CASSFRAMNTEAFF	TGCGCCAGCAGCTTCAGGGCCATGAACACTGAAGCTTTCTTT
TRBJ2-5	TRBV7-2	NA	NA	14	CASSYQRGQETQYF	TGTGCCAGCAGCTATCAAAGGGGACAAGAGACCCAGTACTTC
TRBJ2-5	TRBV5-1	NA	TRBD2	16	CASSFEGGPGKETQYF	TGCGCCAGCAGCTTTGAGGGAGGGCCCGGTAAAGAGACCCAGTACTTC
TRBJ1-1	TRBV7-9	NA	NA	15	CASSPPLGAPTEAFF	TGTGCCAGCAGTCCACCCTTAGGGGCCCCGACTGAAGCTTTCTTT
TRBJ2-1	TRBV20-1	NA	TRBD2	11	CSASGRDGQFF	TGCAGTGCTAGCGGGAGGGATGGGCAGTTCTTC
TRBJ2-2	TRBV5-4	NA	TRBD1	16	CASSSRTGSNTGELFF	TGTGCCAGCAGCTCTCGGACAGGGTCGAACACCGGGGAGCTGTTTTTT
TRBJ2-3	TRBV11-2	NA	NA	15	CASRGTGRITDTQYF	TGTGCCAGCAGGGGGACGGGACGGATAACAGATACGCAGTATTTT
TRBJ1-2	TRBV5-1	NA	TRBD1	14	CASTDRGGSYGYTF	TGCGCCAGCACCGACAGGGGAGGTTCCTATGGCTACACCTTC
TRBJ2-3	TRBV18	NA	NA	13	CASSPADTDTQYF	TGTGCCAGCTCACCAGCGGACACAGATACGCAGTATTTT
TRBJ2-3	TRBV5-1	NA	NA	16	CASSPAWTRSTDTQYF	TGCGCCAGCAGCCCAGCTTGGACCCGAAGCACAGATACGCAGTATTTT
TRBJ2-2	TRBV5-4	NA	NA	13	CASSLRDTGELFF	TGTGCCAGCAGCTTGCGAGACACCGGGGAGCTGTTTTTT
TRBJ1-1	TRBV2	once	TRBD1	15	CASSEFEGGISSAFF	TGTGCCAGCAGTGAATTCGAAGGGGGCATATCTTCGGCTTTCTTT
TRBJ1-3	TRBV15	NA	NA	16	CATSRDLGGSGNTIYF	TGTGCCACCAGCAGAGATTTGGGGGGCTCTGGAAACACCATATATTTT
TRBJ2-3	TRBV27	NA	TRBD2	16	CASSSWGAGGADTQYF	TGTGCCAGCAGTTCCTGGGGAGCGGGAGGGGCCGATACGCAGTATTTT
TRBJ2-3	TRBV7-8	NA	NA	21	CASSRRPSVGLAGNPTDTQYF	TGTGCCAGCAGCCGAAGGCCCAGCGTGGGACTGGCGGGAAACCCCACAGATACGCAGTATTTT
TRBJ2-2	TRBV18	NA	NA	15	CASSPPRRYTGELFF	TGTGCCAGCTCACCACCGCGGCGGTACACCGGGGAGCTGTTTTTT
TRBJ2-2	TRBV6-1	NA	NA	12	CASSKTTGELFF	TGTGCCAGCAGTAAAACAACCGGGGAGCTGTTTTTT
TRBJ2-1	TRBV5-1	NA	NA	15	CASSLGGGTGNEQFF	TGCGCCAGCAGCTTGGGTGGCGGGACGGGGAATGAGCAGTTCTTC
TRBJ2-3	TRBV28	NA	TRBD2	13	CASGGGAGDTQYF	TGTGCCAGTGGGGGAGGGGCCGGAGATACGCAGTATTTT
TRBJ1-4	TRBV2	NA	NA	13	CASGSPTNEKLFF	TGTGCCAGCGGGAGCCCAACTAATGAAAAACTGTTTTTT
TRBJ2-7	TRBV6-5	NA	NA	16	CASSYSISASSYEQYF	TGTGCCAGCAGTTACTCGATTAGCGCGAGCTCCTACGAGCAGTACTTC
TRBJ2-2	TRBV5-8	NA	NA	16	CASSLDQGTNTGELFF	TGTGCCAGCAGCTTGGACCAGGGGACCAACACCGGGGAGCTGTTTTTT
TRBJ1-1	TRBV4-2	NA	TRBD1	17	CASSRGTGDSMNTEAFF	TGTGCCAGCAGCCGAGGGACAGGGGATTCTATGAACACTGAAGCTTTCTTT
TRBJ2-1	TRBV6-7	NA	NA	17	CASRPTGWGSGDNEQFF	TGTGCCAGCAGACCGACGGGTTGGGGGTCGGGCGACAATGAGCAGTTCTTC
TRBJ2-7	TRBV7-8	NA	NA	15	CASSLGGRPPYEQYF	TGTGCCAGCAGCTTAGGGGGGAGGCCCCCCTACGAGCAGTACTTC
TRBJ1-2	TRBV14	NA	TRBD1	14	CASSQDLQGGGYTF	TGTGCCAGCAGCCAAGATCTACAGGGGGGCGGCTACACCTTC
TRBJ2-2	TRBV7-9	NA	TRBD2	16	CASRAGTSFLTGELFF	TGTGCCAGCAGGGCCGGGACTAGTTTCCTCACCGGGGAGCTGTTTTTT
TRBJ2-5	TRBV18	once	NA	14	CASSPTLDQETQYF	TGTGCCAGCTCGCCGACACTGGACCAAGAGACCCAGTACTTC
TRBJ1-5	TRBV18	NA	NA	14	CASSPQGSHQPQHF	TGTGCCAGCTCACCGCAGGGATCCCATCAGCCCCAGCATTTT